This TCR beta chain derives from a study of blood T cell repertoires in COVID-19. Background on the study: PBMCs, B-cell-depleted T cells, or T cells provided the cDNA or gDNA that made up the material.

Method: immunoSEQ multiplex PCR; TCRdb's copy keeps in-frame clones and lacks some. The table lists around 230,000 clones, approximately 86% of them singletons. This CDR3 comprises 14 residues. Germline CDR1 is SGDLS and CDR2 is YYNGEE. The junction had 6 bases not matched to a gene; V was cut back by 4 bases and J by 3 bases. This clonotype was sampled from a man between 60 and 75 years old who had recovered from COVID-19. The gene calls are TRBV9 and TRBJ2-7; 8 bases are shared with TRBD1. What was sequenced was peripheral blood. The CDR3 spells CASSPSGGIYEQYF. CDR3 bases: TGTGCCAGCAGCCCGTCAGGGGGCATCTACGAGCAGTACTTC. The whole variable domain, filled in from reference TRBV9 and TRBJ2-7, reads DSGVTQTPKHLITATGQRVTLRCSPRSGDLSVYWYQQSLDQGLQFLIQYYNGEERAKGNILERFSAQQFPDLHSELNLSSLELGDSALYFCASSPSGGIYEQYFGPGTRLTVT.